Below, one T cell receptor (beta chain) is given with its context. Antigen unknown. These data originate in a study of shared clonotypes between healthy human individuals. Study-level points and caveats: Sorted-subset sequencing, rarefaction showed, was incomplete despite large depth. Non-shared clonotypes were found to have lower generation probabilities than the clonotypes that were shared by all four of the sorted-subset donors. Naive CD4 clonotype sharing across several donors was approximately 5%.

TCRdb's table, derived via immunoSEQ multiplex PCR, lists solely in-frame clones and lacks some. The table shows 2 million to 2.5 million clones, with roughly 94% occurring only once. The sequence was obtained from a man aged 18 to 30 in good health. The material sequenced was naive CD4+ T cells sorted from blood. Subset: CD45RA+ positively selected.

The CDR3 sequence: CASSIGTSGRYNEQFF. The CDR3 nucleotides are TGTGCCAGTAGTATTGGGACTAGCGGGAGATACAATGAGCAGTTCTTC. The chain employs TRBV19 and TRBJ2-1; 14 nucleotides align to TRBD2. Germline lookup yields CDR1 LNHDA and CDR2 SQIVND (reference sequence). The CDR3 sequence is 16 residues long. V dropped 3 bases and J dropped 4; count of bases not matched to a gene: 2.